One and the same sample provided the 21 T cell receptor beta chains below, sequenced in a study of CD8 T cells in Susac syndrome. After extraction with the RNeasy kit, 0.5 to 1 ug of the RNA was reverse transcribed using random hexamers. TCRdb reprocessed the immunoSEQ multiplex PCR reads with MiXCR, giving one entry per CDR3 protein. Of 15,000 to 20,000 distinct CDR3 sequences listed, around 95% are singletons. Sequenced sample: CD8+ T cells from PBMCs. These receptor sequences come from a human donor in good health.

The chain joins TRBV4-3 to TRBJ2-1; 8 bases match TRBD2. V shed 0 bases and J 5 bases; nucleotides not matched to a gene: 12. The CDR3 has 18 amino acids. Per the germline V gene, CDR1 is LGHNA and CDR2 is YSLEER. CDR3 amino acids: CASSQDRYGLATNNEQFF. Here the CDR3 DNA reads TGCGCCAGCAGCCAAGATCGGTACGGACTAGCTACCAACAATGAGCAGTTCTTC.

V is TRBV29-1 and J is TRBJ2-5; 13 bases align to TRBD2. V was clipped by 6 bases and J by 2 bases; unmatched bases: 9. The germline V gene encodes CDR1 SQVTM and CDR2 ANQGSEA. The CDR3 contains 16 residues. The CDR3 is CSVNGLAGVEQETQYF. CDR3 bases: TGCAGCGTGAATGGACTAGCGGGAGTTGAACAAGAGACCCAGTACTTC.

The genes are TRBV20-1 and TRBJ2-1, with 10 bases identical to TRBD2. The CDR3 has 16 amino acids. With 6 bases clipped from V and 8 bases from J, the junction kept 16 bases outside the gene matches. The V gene's germline CDR1 is DFQATT and CDR2 SNEGSKA (reference sequence). The CDR3 DNA sequence: TGCAGTGCCAACCATGAGTGGGAGCGGGAGGGCGATGAGCAGTTCTTC. It translates to CSANHEWEREGDEQFF.

For the CDR3, the DNA is TGTGCCACCAGTGTTAGTGAAGGGAGTGGCTACACCTTC. Amino acid sequence: CATSVSEGSGYTF. The chain carries TRBV24-1 and TRBJ1-2; D remains ambiguous. Germline values: CDR1 KGHDR, CDR2 SFDVKD. V was trimmed by 5 bases and J by 7 bases, leaving 13 bases between them. The CDR3 runs 13 residues.

The chain links TRBV20-1 to TRBJ2-3, with 7 bases aligning to TRBD2. With 6 bases clipped from V and 2 bases from J, the junction kept 26 bases outside the gene matches. Germline CDR1 is DFQATT and CDR2 is SNEGSKA (reference sequence). The CDR3 length is 20 residues. Here the CDR3 DNA reads TGCAGTGCCCACGCGGGCGCGCTAGCGGAGCCGGTCCACCCCACAGATACGCAGTATTTT. This translates into CSAHAGALAEPVHPTDTQYF.

This clonotype showed up just a few times. V gene TRBV28 combines with J gene TRBJ2-7, with unresolved D. The CDR3 has 14 amino acids. The germline V gene has CDR1 MDHEN and CDR2 SYDVKM. Between the trimmed V and J ends, which lost 6 bases and 0 bases, there was a span of 12 bases. This CDR3 is CASSRPFSSYEQYF. CDR3 coding DNA: TGTGCCAGCAGCCGCCCGTTTAGCTCCTACGAGCAGTACTTC.

The V and J genes are TRBV9 and TRBJ2-2; D is unresolved. Trimming shortened V by 0 bases and J by 6 bases, and 12 bases separated the two germline ends. CDR1 and CDR2 from the germline V gene are SGDLS and YYNGEE. This CDR3 region has 15 residues. The CDR3 reads CASSVGIFRPGELFF. CDR3 sequence (DNA): TGTGCCAGCAGCGTAGGCATTTTCCGTCCCGGGGAGCTGTTTTTT.

This clonotype came up a few times. The CDR3 loop is CASRPSGRALYEQYF. The CDR3 nucleotides read TGTGCCAGCAGACCGAGCGGGAGGGCCCTCTACGAGCAGTACTTC. This chain joins TRBV7-9 and TRBJ2-7, with 10 bases matching TRBD2. V lost 6 bases, J lost 3 bases, and 8 bases stayed unmatched. The CDR3 runs 15 residues. Germline lookup yields CDR1 SEHNR and CDR2 FQNEAQ (reference sequence). Variable domain in full (rest from reference TRBV7-9 and TRBJ2-7): DTGVSQNPRHKITKRGQNVTFRCDPISEHNRLYWYRQTLGQGPEFLTYFQNEAQLEKSRLLSDRFSAERPKGSFSTLEIQRTEQGDSAMYLCASRPSGRALYEQYFGPGTRLTVT.

The V and J genes are TRBV7-9 and TRBJ2-3; D tentatively fits TRBD1 or TRBD2 (5 bases each). The germline V gene encodes CDR1 SEHNR and CDR2 FQNEAQ (reference sequence). There are 16 residues in the CDR3. The germline V and J ends were trimmed by 1 base and 0 bases, with 11 bases remaining between them. CDR3: CASSLGGGQSTDTQYF. DNA of the CDR3: TGTGCCAGCAGCTTAGGTGGAGGACAAAGCACAGATACGCAGTATTTT.

This chain uses TRBV28 with TRBJ2-1; weak D call: TRBD2 (7 bases). Germline-derived CDR1 and CDR2 are MDHEN and SYDVKM. The CDR3 runs 17 residues. V was trimmed by 6 bases and J by 0 bases, leaving 18 bases between them. In DNA, the CDR3 is TGTGCCAGCAGCGACCCTTGGGAGGGGGGCTCCTACAATGAGCAGTTCTTC. Protein: CASSDPWEGGSYNEQFF.

Concerning this clonotype itself: A read error may account for a junction end that differs from germline. This sequence joins TRBV6-6 and TRBJ2-1; no clear D gene. Looked up from germline, CDR1 is MNHNY and CDR2 is SVGAGI (reference sequence). The CDR3 spans 11 residues. Here the CDR3 DNA reads TGTGCCAGCAGTCAATCGGATGACCAGTTCTTC. Amino acids: CASSQSDDQFF.

The V and J genes are TRBV19 and TRBJ2-1, with D hard to call. Trimming took 0 bases from V and 3 from J, leaving 3 bases between them. The germline gives CDR1 LNHDA, CDR2 SQIVND (reference sequence). This CDR3 spans 13 amino acids. The CDR3 loop is CASSIDSYNEQFF. The CDR3 DNA is TGTGCCAGTAGTATAGATAGCTACAATGAGCAGTTCTTC.

The chain joins TRBV12-3 or TRBV12-4 to TRBJ1-1; D gene unclear. V lost 6 bases and J 5 bases, leaving 13 bases between the germline ends. The CDR3 length is 13 residues. The CDR3 bases are TGTGCCAGCAGAACCCTATCGAGAACTGAAGCTTTCTTT. Protein: CASRTLSRTEAFF.

The chain combines TRBV30 with TRBJ2-7, with D possibly being TRBD2 (5 bases). Germline V CDR1 and CDR2: GTSNPN, SVGIG (reference sequence). This CDR3 is 15 amino acids long. The V end was cut by 2 bases, the J end by 7 bases, with 21 bases between. In nucleotides, the CDR3 is TGTGCCTGGAGTAGGTTTGTGACCCAACCGGGGGAGCAGTACTTC. This gives the protein CAWSRFVTQPGEQYF.

The chain recombines TRBV27 with TRBJ2-2; D might be TRBD2 (5 bases). Germline V gene sequence: CDR1 MNHEY, CDR2 SMNVEV (reference sequence). The CDR3 has 14 amino acids. The V end was cut by 3 bases, the J end by 2 bases, with 7 bases between. The CDR3 loop is CASSFGGNTGELFF. For the CDR3, the DNA is TGTGCCAGCAGTTTTGGAGGAAACACCGGGGAGCTGTTTTTT.

The chain recombines TRBV28 with TRBJ2-7, with D possibly called TRBD1 or TRBD2 (5 bases each). V lost 4 bases to trimming and J lost 2 bases, with 12 bases between them. CDR1 is MDHEN and CDR2 is SYDVKM in the germline V gene. There are 14 residues in the CDR3. The CDR3 here is CASSYLRDPYEQYF. CDR3 coding DNA: TGTGCCAGCAGTTATCTCAGGGACCCCTACGAGCAGTACTTC.

CDR3 sequence: CASTHGTYYYNEQFF. DNA for the CDR3: TGTGCCAGCACCCACGGGACATACTACTACAATGAGCAGTTCTTC. The V call is TRBV5-6, the J call TRBJ2-1; possibly TRBD1 for D (6 bases). The CDR3 covers 15 residues. Germline CDR1 is SGHDT and CDR2 is YYEEEE. V lost 6 bases to trimming and J lost 3 bases, with 16 bases between them.

The genes are TRBV10-3 and TRBJ2-2, with TRBD2 matching over 10 bases. The germline CDR1 and CDR2 sequences are ENHRY and SYGVKD. CDR3 length: 16 amino acids. The junction had 6 bases not matched to a gene; V was cut back by 7 bases and J by 1 base. CDR3 nucleotides: TGTGCCATCACCGAAGCGGGAGGGGAGAACACCGGGGAGCTGTTTTTT. This gives the protein CAITEAGGENTGELFF.

This clonotype was seen a single time. The chain uses TRBV19 and TRBJ2-1, with TRBD2 identical over 11 bases. This CDR3 comprises 11 residues. With 4 bases clipped from V and 15 bases from J, the junction kept 2 bases outside the gene matches. In germline, CDR1 is LNHDA, CDR2 SQIVND (reference sequence). In nucleotides, the CDR3 is TGTGCCAGTAGTACGGGACTAGCGGCGTTCTTC. It codes for CASSTGLAAFF.

In DNA form, the CDR3 reads TGTGCCAGCAGTTACGTCGGGAGGGAAGACGAGCAGTACTTC. Its protein is CASSYVGREDEQYF. The chain employs TRBV6-6 and TRBJ2-7; TRBD2 matches 8 bases. This CDR3 comprises 14 residues. CDR1 MNHNY and CDR2 SVGAGI come from the germline V gene (reference sequence). J gave up 5 bases and V 2 bases, and 5 bases lay outside the gene matches.

CDR3 amino acids: CASSLGAGGGLSYEQYV. As DNA, the CDR3 is TGCGCCAGCAGCTTGGGGGCAGGGGGCGGTCTCTCCTACGAGCAGTACGTC. The rearrangement joins TRBV5-1 to TRBJ2-7; 8 bases agree with TRBD1. In germline, CDR1 is SGHRS, CDR2 YFSETQ. V shed 0 bases and J 0 bases; nucleotides not matched to a gene: 8. CDR3 length: 17 residues.